This T cell receptor beta chain was observed in a study of shared clonotypes between healthy human individuals (TCRdb year 2020). Study-wide context: The cohort included three men and two women between 18 and 49 years of age. For each donor, CD4 naive and CD4 memory were each run on three plates, CD8 naive on two plates, and CD8 memory on one plate. Different laboratories and diverse techniques were used to prepare libraries and sequence TCR repertoires, to increase sequencing depth and limit assay-specific biases. To estimate repertoire size and how much clonotype sharing occurs between individuals, the study deeply sequenced the blood TCR repertoires of several healthy adults. Leukapheresis yielded between about 0.85 and 9 billion PBMCs per donor. Summary of the overall study and its limitations: When several donors were compared, the shared fraction of clonotypes was roughly 4.8% for naive CD4, roughly 3.3% for naive CD8, 2% to 2.5% for memory CD4, and 0.35% to 0.4% for memory CD8. Rarefaction of sorted-subset datasets indicated incomplete sequencing despite the large sequencing depth. Estimated clonotype richness was generally larger for naive than for memory subsets. The small number of donors limited the genetic and exposure-history diversity represented. Compared with non-shared clonotypes, clonotypes shared by all four sorted-subset donors had higher generation probabilities. Pairwise subsampling indicated that sequencing depth was expected to affect the degree of clonotype sharing among donors. Sampling was limited to blood, and TCR repertoires in tissue likely differ from TCR repertoires in blood.

The donors were healthy, HIV-negative adults with no recently reported acute infections or vaccinations. All donors were Caucasian adults living in Nashville, Tennessee, USA. CD4+ T cells were enriched by magnetic negative selection, after which naive cells were positively selected on CD45RA and the negative fraction was taken as the memory subset. Blood was collected by leukapheresis, and PBMCs were isolated by Ficoll-Histopaque density gradient centrifugation and then cryopreserved in liquid nitrogen vapor phase. Analytical flow cytometry was used to check the purity and quantity of every magnetically sorted T cell population. Genomic DNA was isolated from every sorted fraction and measured by UV absorbance on a Nanodrop 2000c. V is clipped by 6 bases and J by 7 bases, and the sequence between their germline boundaries is 12 bases long. Based on the germline V gene, the CDR1 and CDR2 sequences are MDHEN and SYDVKM. The CDR3 covers 12 residues, taking in both the cysteine and the phenylalanine. Solely the CDR3 DNA is kept, with 36 bases framed from the first base.

Turning to this clone: Its antigen remains undetermined. No much larger clone is present one base from it, and per-base qualities are unavailable.

TCR CDR3 regions were amplified from genomic DNA by multiplex PCR using the deep immunoSEQ assay. Extracted genomic DNA from each cell subset was spread evenly across all wells of several immunoSEQ 96-well plates, with each plate serving as a replicate. For sorted subsets, about 210 ng of genomic DNA, equivalent to some 30,000 T cell genomes, went into each replicate PCR. Purified libraries were quantified with a Qubit 3.0 fluorometer, sized on a Bioanalyzer 2100, and re-quantified with the KAPA Library Quantification kit. Each immunoSEQ 96-well plate was sequenced on its own single-read 150-cycle Illumina NextSeq 550 flow cell. From the authors' description of their analysis: Because the immunoSEQ output included only junctional sequences and no quality scores, the filtering could not be the same as the filtering used for full-length reads. To assign V/J genes and CDR3, sequences were annotated against IMGT germline references using PyIR, a Python wrapper for IgBLAST v1.9. Reads with weak V/J assignments (E-value above 1e-6), missing CDR3, stop codons, out-of-frame junctions, or ambiguous translated residues were removed. A V3J clonotype was defined by an identical inferred V gene, J gene, and CDR3 amino acid sequence. Percentage overlap between repertoires was computed as shared unique clonotypes divided by the size of the smaller repertoire. RTK rarefaction, the Chao1 estimator, and Recon v2.1 estimates of unobserved clonotypes were used to assess repertoire richness. OLGA was used to compute generation probabilities for all TCRbeta clonotypes that the gDNA method yielded from a handful of donors. In TCRdb, the immuneACCESS table is reduced to in-frame sequences with V and J assigned. These tables do not hold every clone; where another copy was compared, an unresolved V gene accounts for under half, and the others remain unexplained. D and trimming were read from the DNA, whereas the V and J calls and clone size are those reported in that table. Counted in this sample were under 600,000 clones; 97% of them appeared once. The ten largest clones capture roughly 0.05% of the sample.

Sample: naive CD4+ T cells sorted from blood. The cell subset or site tag for this specimen amounts to: CD45RA+ positively selected. The rearranged chain carries TRBV28 and TRBJ2-5; TRBD1 might be the D gene, on 5 matching bases. The TCR comes from a woman aged 25 to 39 in good health. The CDR3 corresponds to CASRDTLGTQYF. The nucleotide sequence reads as follows: TGTGCCAGCAGGGACACCCTCGGGACCCAGTACTTC.